The rows below give T cell receptor beta chains drawn from one sample of a study of vaccination effects on CD4 cells after COVID-19. Their antigen targets remain unknown. The data were produced by immunoSEQ multiplex PCR, yet TCRdb's version contains in-frame clones alone and is incomplete. The table has tens of thousands of clones, about 70% seen once. Sequenced here: CD4+ T cells from PBMCs cultured with SARS-CoV-2 spike peptides, sampled after COVID-19 vaccination. The source is a human donor who received a COVID-19 vaccine. Both conserved end residues are part of each CDR3. D genes are given only for firm matches. Clone sizes are given selectively: once, few, many, or a class where the clone is expanded.

TRBV6-4	TRBD2	-	TRBJ2-1	TGTGCCAGCACCCGACTAGCGGGGGACCACAATGAGCAGTTCTTC	CASTRLAGDHNEQFF
TRBV5-1	-	once	TRBJ2-2	TGCGCCAGCAGCTTACAGGGAGGGATCGGGGAGCTGTTTTTT	CASSLQGGIGELFF
TRBV15	-	-	TRBJ1-2	TGTGCCACCAGCAGAGATCGAGGCTTGGGTGGCTACACCTTC	CATSRDRGLGGYTF
TRBV27	-	-	TRBJ2-3	TGTGCCAGCAGTATTAGCGGAAGCACAGATACGCAGTATTTT	CASSISGSTDTQYF
TRBV6-2/TRBV6-3	-	once	TRBJ2-5	TGTGCCAGCAGTTACTTGTCCGGGGGCACAGAGACCCAGTACTTC	CASSYLSGGTETQYF
TRBV4-2	TRBD2	-	TRBJ2-1	TGTGCCAGCAGCCAATCGACTAGCGGGAGGGCCTTTTCAAACAATGAGCAGTTCTTC	CASSQSTSGRAFSNNEQFF
TRBV29-1	-	-	TRBJ1-5	TGCAGCGCGGGGAACGGTGGCAATCAGCCCCAGCATTTT	CSAGNGGNQPQHF
TRBV6-2/TRBV6-3	-	-	TRBJ1-1	TGTGCCAGCAGCTCGGGACCCCAAGGGGCTTTCTTT	CASSSGPQGAFF
TRBV6-1	-	few	TRBJ1-4	TGTGCCAGCAGTGAACGCAGGGATGGTGAAAAACTGTTTTTT	CASSERRDGEKLFF
TRBV6-1	-	-	TRBJ2-7	TGTGCCAGCAGTGAACACGGGGCGCAGTCCTACGAGCAGTACTTC	CASSEHGAQSYEQYF
TRBV2	-	-	TRBJ1-4	TGTGCCAGCACCACCTTCGAAGAAAAACTGTTTTTT	CASTTFEEKLFF
TRBV5-1	-	once	TRBJ1-1	TGCGCCAGTATGGTAGGGACACAGCAGGAAGCTTTCTTT	CASMVGTQQEAFF
TRBV9	TRBD1	-	TRBJ1-2	TGTGCCAGCAGCCCCAGCCGGGTGACAGGGCATGGCTACACCTTC	CASSPSRVTGHGYTF
TRBV19	TRBD1	-	TRBJ1-1	TGTGCCAGTAGTCAACTAGTGGGACAGATAGACACTGAAGCTTTCTTT	CASSQLVGQIDTEAFF
TRBV5-3	TRBD1	few	TRBJ2-7	TGTGCCAGAAGCGACTCCGGGACAGGGATCTACGAGCAGTACTTC	CARSDSGTGIYEQYF
TRBV18	TRBD1	-	TRBJ2-7	TGTGCCAGCTCCCCTAGGGACAGCTCCTACGAGCAGTACTTC	CASSPRDSSYEQYF
TRBV6-5	TRBD2	once	TRBJ2-5	TGTGCCAGCAGTTACTTCCGTCCTAGCGGGCAAGAGACCCAGTACTTC	CASSYFRPSGQETQYF
TRBV15	TRBD2	-	TRBJ2-1	TGTGCCACCAGCCGATATAATAGCGGGAAAATACACAATGAGCAGTTCTTC	CATSRYNSGKIHNEQFF
TRBV6-6	-	-	TRBJ1-2	TGTGCCAGCAGTTACTCGGGACATTATGGCTACACCTTC	CASSYSGHYGYTF
TRBV18	-	-	TRBJ1-1	TGTGCCAGCTCACGGGACGAGAACACTGAAGCTTTCTTT	CASSRDENTEAFF
TRBV6-5	-	-	TRBJ2-2	TGTGCCAGCAGTCCATGGGGGAGTGGGGAGCTGTTTTTT	CASSPWGSGELFF
TRBV11-2	-	-	TRBJ2-3	TGTGCCAGCAGCTTATTTGCGTTAACAGATACGCAGTATTTT	CASSLFALTDTQYF